The source of this T cell receptor (beta chain) is a study of PD-1 blockade in classical Hodgkin lymphoma. Overall study results and limits: Whatever underlies the repertoire differences (possibly disease activity or prior therapy) remains undefined. Patients who responded completely had about the same baseline diversity as newly diagnosed patients. When set against healthy donors, newly diagnosed patients were reported to show lower baseline TCR diversity. Anyone who began nivolumab under 1 year after ASCT was excluded.

V shed 10 bases and J shed 8 bases, with 17 bases lying between them. Germline V lookup: CDR1 MNHNS, CDR2 SASEGT. The CDR3 spans 13 residues. In this sample, this clone turned up once. Its antigen remains unidentified. All patients experienced relapse after autologous stem cell transplantation, and brentuximab vedotin exposure was variable. Produced via immunoSEQ multiplex PCR; TCRdb's table is partial and in-frame only. This sample carries roughly 70,000 clones, over 70% of them seen once, and the ten largest clones take less than 9.5%. The receptor was derived from a human donor with classical Hodgkin lymphoma. This rearrangement joins TRBV6-1 to TRBJ2-2; the D is unclear. The sample was peripheral blood mononuclear cells (PBMCs), taken before the second cycle of nivolumab. The CDR3 protein is CATSKPLEGELFF. CDR3 nucleotide sequence: TGTGCCACCTCAAAGCCACTTGAAGGGGAGCTGTTTTTT.